The next 22 T cell receptor beta chains were all read from a single sample in a study of blood T cell repertoires in COVID-19. Generated by immunoSEQ multiplex PCR, the TCRdb table keeps only in-frame clones and is missing some. The top ten clones hold less than 4.5% of a sample with around 230,000 clones, 75% to 90% of them seen once. The sequencing sample was made of PBMCs or T cells enriched from blood (not recorded which). These receptors were obtained from a woman between 35 and 50 years old with acute COVID-19.

The chain joins TRBV27 to TRBJ2-3; 7 bases match TRBD1. CDR1 and CDR2 (germline): MNHEY, SMNVEV (reference sequence). The ends lost 8 bases at V and 2 bases at J; junction bases unmatched: 7. The CDR3 has 14 amino acids. CDR3 sequence reads: CASSGQDTTDTQYF. For the CDR3, the DNA is TGTGCCAGCTCCGGACAGGACACCACAGATACGCAGTATTTT.

The chain recombines TRBV18 with TRBJ1-2; no firm D call. Per the germline V gene, CDR1 is KGHSH and CDR2 is LQKENI. V lost 3 bases to trimming and J lost 1 base, with 12 bases between them. The CDR3 has 15 amino acids. In DNA form, the CDR3 reads TGTGCCAGCTCACCCGGTCCCGTCGATAACTATGGCTACACCTTC. Its protein product is CASSPGPVDNYGYTF.

The gene calls are TRBV5-1 and TRBJ1-1; 7 bases line up with TRBD1. V lost 3 bases, J lost 3 bases, and 5 bases stayed unmatched. The CDR3 is made up of 14 amino acids. Germline CDR1 SGHRS, CDR2 YFSETQ. Here the CDR3 DNA reads TGCGCCAGCAGCTCGGGACAGCTATACACTGAAGCTTTCTTT. Its protein is CASSSGQLYTEAFF.

The CDR3 loop reads CASSSRGRTGELFF. The CDR3 nucleotides are TGTGCCAGCAGTTCTAGGGGGCGGACCGGGGAGCTGTTTTTT. The gene calls are TRBV5-6 and TRBJ2-2; TRBD1 matches at 7 bases. CDR1 SGHDT and CDR2 YYEEEE come from the germline V gene. J was trimmed by 5 bases and V by 5 bases; bases with no gene match: 6. The CDR3 consists of 14 residues.

The genes are TRBV2 and TRBJ2-3; tentatively, D is TRBD2 (6 bases). Per germline, CDR1 SNHLY and CDR2 FYNNEI. V was trimmed by 4 bases and J by 6 bases, leaving 14 bases between them. This CDR3 is 14 amino acids long. The CDR3 sequence: CASSGRVLGDTQYF. The CDR3 DNA reads TGTGCCAGCAGTGGGAGGGTCTTAGGGGATACGCAGTATTTT.

This rearrangement joins TRBV4-3 to TRBJ1-6; 8 bases line up with TRBD1. CDR3 length: 16 residues. Trimming took 0 bases from V and 6 from J; bases not matched to a gene: 4. Germline V gene data show CDR1 as LGHNA and CDR2 as YSLEER. CDR3 sequence reads: CASSQEATGANSPLHF. The CDR3, as DNA: TGCGCCAGCAGCCAAGAAGCGACAGGGGCTAATTCACCCCTCCACTTT.

The gene calls are TRBV18 and TRBJ1-1; D gene uncertain. The V end lost 0 bases, the J end lost 0 bases, and 8 bases lay between the germline ends. The CDR3 totals 15 residues. Germline V gene sequence: CDR1 KGHSH, CDR2 LQKENI. For the CDR3, the DNA is TGTGCCAGCTCACCACCCGGGGTCATGAACACTGAAGCTTTCTTT. This sequence encodes CASSPPGVMNTEAFF. The entire variable domain, with the rest obtained from reference TRBV18 and TRBJ1-1, is as follows: NAGVMQNPRHLVRRRGQEARLRCSPMKGHSHVYWYRQLPEEGLKFMVYLQKENIIDESGMPKERFSAEFPKEGPSILRIQQVVRGDSAAYFCASSPPGVMNTEAFFGQGTRLTVV.

The chain carries TRBV4-2 and TRBJ1-2; TRBD1 aligns across 8 bases. The trim removed 8 bases at V and 4 bases at J, leaving 3 bases unmatched. Germline assignment: CDR1 LGHNA and CDR2 YNFKEQ. The CDR3 is 12 amino acids. In nucleotides, the CDR3 is TGTGCCAGCGTAGGGACAGGCTATGGCTACACCTTC. It specifies CASVGTGYGYTF.

The chain links TRBV12-5 to TRBJ2-1, with 10 bases lining up with TRBD2. CDR1 is LGHNT, CDR2 FRNRAP, per germline. Losses at the gene ends were 1 base for V and 4 bases for J; bases not matched to a gene: 4. This CDR3 comprises 16 residues. The CDR3 region has the DNA TGTGCTAGTGGTTTGGCTTCTAGCGGGGGATACAATGAGCAGTTCTTC. This encodes CASGLASSGGYNEQFF.

The chain couples TRBV12-3 or TRBV12-4 to TRBJ1-2, with no clear D. The CDR3 is 11 residues long. With 5 bases removed from V and 13 bases from J, the gap between germline ends came to 14 bases. The CDR3 coding sequence is TGTGCCAGCAGTCGTAAAGTGGCCTTCACCTTC. Amino acids: CASSRKVAFTF.

The chain couples TRBV7-2 to TRBJ1-2; 7 nucleotides align to TRBD1. CDR3 size: 14 residues. Germline V gene lookup returns CDR1 SGHTA and CDR2 FQGNSA. V trimming: 5 bases; J trimming: 5 bases; junction bases outside the gene matches: 8. CDR3 coding DNA: TGTGCCAGCAGCATTCCGGGACAGCTATATGGCTACACCTTC. This encodes CASSIPGQLYGYTF.

This rearrangement joins TRBV6-5 to TRBJ1-2, with 12 nucleotides matching TRBD1. Germline V gives CDR1 MNHEY, CDR2 SVGAGI. The junction had 4 bases not matched to a gene; V was cut back by 6 bases and J by 8 bases. This CDR3 region has 13 residues. CDR3 DNA sequence: TGTGCCAGCAGGGGACAGGGGGCTCGAGGCTACACCTTC. Its protein product is CASRGQGARGYTF.

The rearrangement joins TRBV7-8 to TRBJ2-5; 14 positions agree with TRBD2. The CDR3 covers 20 residues. J was trimmed by 0 bases and V by 5 bases; bases with no gene match: 14. CDR1 and CDR2 (germline): SGHVS, FQNEAQ. The CDR3 is CASSAIRTSGGRRYQETQYF. CDR3 bases: TGTGCCAGCAGCGCGATTCGGACTAGCGGGGGGAGAAGGTACCAAGAGACCCAGTACTTC.

V usage is TRBV27 and J usage is TRBJ2-5; possible D gene TRBD1, 5 bases. Germline assignment: CDR1 MNHEY and CDR2 SMNVEV (reference sequence). The CDR3 is 14 residues long. The ends were cut back, 2 bases at V and 1 base at J, with 8 bases in the middle. The CDR3 coding sequence is TGTGCCAGCAGTTTAGGACAATTCCAAGAGACCCAGTACTTC. It encodes CASSLGQFQETQYF.

The chain couples TRBV13 to TRBJ2-6; perhaps TRBD2 as D (6 bases). CDR1 is PRHDT and CDR2 is FYEKMQ in the germline V gene (reference sequence). The CDR3 extends over 18 amino acids. V was pared by 0 bases and J by 0 bases, with 12 bases between. The CDR3 region is CASSLGGVRGSGANVLTF. In DNA form, the CDR3 reads TGTGCCAGCAGCTTAGGTGGAGTGCGGGGCTCTGGGGCCAACGTCCTGACTTTC.

The CDR3 bases are TGTGCCAGCAGTGACTGGATAAGGACAGCTCCAAACTATGGCTACACCTTC. It yields the protein CASSDWIRTAPNYGYTF. This sequence joins TRBV6-1 and TRBJ1-2, with D possibly being TRBD1 (6 bases). Trimming left V 3 bases short and J 2 bases short, with 19 bases between. The length of the CDR3 is 17 residues. The germline CDR1 and CDR2 sequences are MNHNS and SASEGT.

The V gene is TRBV2, the J gene TRBJ1-5, with D possibly TRBD1 on 5 matching bases. The germline V and J ends were trimmed by 0 bases and 9 bases, with 21 bases remaining between them. The CDR3 totals 17 residues. The germline V gene encodes CDR1 SNHLY and CDR2 FYNNEI. In DNA form, the CDR3 reads TGTGCCAGCAGTGAAGCGCTTCGGGGGTTGGTCTTAACGCCCCAGCATTTT. As protein: CASSEALRGLVLTPQHF.

CDR3 nucleotide sequence: TGTGCCAGCAGCTTACGAGGGCTCGAGGAGACCCAGTACTTC. This translates into CASSLRGLEETQYF. The chain combines TRBV5-6 with TRBJ2-5, with D possibly matching TRBD2 (5 bases). Trimming took 2 bases from V and 5 from J, leaving 13 bases between them. There are 14 residues in the CDR3. Germline V gene sequence: CDR1 SGHDT, CDR2 YYEEEE.

CDR3 loop: CASSLTGGNGYTF. DNA of the CDR3: TGTGCCAGCAGCTTGACAGGGGGCAATGGCTACACCTTC. The J gene is TRBJ1-2, the V gene TRBV11-2; 10 nucleotides agree with TRBD1. The CDR3 extends over 13 amino acids. V shed 3 bases and J 6 bases; nucleotides not matched to a gene: 1. Germline values: CDR1 SGHAT, CDR2 FQNNGV.

The V gene is TRBV2, the J gene TRBJ1-1, with no clear D. Germline lookup yields CDR1 SNHLY and CDR2 FYNNEI. This CDR3 comprises 13 residues. The ends were cut back, 5 bases at V and 0 bases at J, with 7 bases in the middle. The CDR3 spells CASSLQMNTEAFF. The DNA for the CDR3 is TGTGCCAGCAGTTTACAAATGAACACTGAAGCTTTCTTT.

J is TRBJ2-1 and V is TRBV11-2; 7 bases agree with TRBD1. V was pared by 7 bases and J by 5 bases, with 8 bases of the junction left unmatched. Germline V gene data show CDR1 as SGHAT and CDR2 as FQNNGV. This CDR3 comprises 14 residues. CDR3 protein: CASTGQEQNNEQFF. As DNA, the CDR3 is TGTGCCAGCACCGGACAGGAGCAGAACAATGAGCAGTTCTTC.

V usage is TRBV5-1 and J usage is TRBJ1-2, with 9 bases that match TRBD1. CDR1 SGHRS and CDR2 YFSETQ come from the germline V gene. The ends lost 5 bases at V and 0 bases at J; junction bases unmatched: 5. This CDR3 spans 15 amino acids. The CDR3 is CASRPGTGPNYGYTF. The CDR3 DNA reads TGCGCCAGCAGACCCGGGACAGGGCCTAACTATGGCTACACCTTC.